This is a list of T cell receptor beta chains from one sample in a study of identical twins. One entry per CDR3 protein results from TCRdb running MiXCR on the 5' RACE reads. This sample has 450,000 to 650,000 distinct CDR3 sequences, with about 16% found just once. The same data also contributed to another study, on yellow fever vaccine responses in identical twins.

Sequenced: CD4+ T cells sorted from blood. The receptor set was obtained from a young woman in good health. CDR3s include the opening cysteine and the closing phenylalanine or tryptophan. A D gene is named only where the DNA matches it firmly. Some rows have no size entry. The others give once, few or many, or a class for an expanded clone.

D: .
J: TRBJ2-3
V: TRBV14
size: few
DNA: TGTGCCAGCAGCCAAGTCTATTCTAACACAGATACGCAGTATTTT
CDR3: CASSQVYSNTDTQYF

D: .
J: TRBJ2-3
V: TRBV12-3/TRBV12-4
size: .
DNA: TGTGCCAGCAGTTTAGCCGTAACGACAGGCAGCACAGATACGCAGTATTTT
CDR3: CASSLAVTTGSTDTQYF

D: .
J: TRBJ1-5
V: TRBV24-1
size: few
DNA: TGTGCCACCAGTGATACCGGGACGGATCTCAATCAGCCCCAGCATTTT
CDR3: CATSDTGTDLNQPQHF

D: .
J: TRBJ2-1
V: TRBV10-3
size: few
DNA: TGTGCCGTCGATGTGCGGAACAATGAGCAGTTCTTC
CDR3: CAVDVRNNEQFF

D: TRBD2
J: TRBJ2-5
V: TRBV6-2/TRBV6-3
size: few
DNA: TGTGCCAGCAGCCCACTAGCGAGGCAAGAGACCCAGTACTTC
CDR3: CASSPLARQETQYF

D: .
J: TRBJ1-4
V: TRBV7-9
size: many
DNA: TGTGCCAGCAGCCCGGACCGGATTCGGAGTGGTGAAAAACTGTTTTTT
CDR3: CASSPDRIRSGEKLFF

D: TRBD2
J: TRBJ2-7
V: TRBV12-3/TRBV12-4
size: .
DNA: TGTGCCAGCAGTTTCCCCCCAGGGGCGGGACTAGCGGGAGGACTCCCTAAAGAGCAGTACTTC
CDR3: CASSFPPGAGLAGGLPKEQYF

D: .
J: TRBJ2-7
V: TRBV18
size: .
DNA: TGTGCCAGCTCACCACCTGCTAGCTCACCCTACGAGCAGTACTTC
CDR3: CASSPPASSPYEQYF

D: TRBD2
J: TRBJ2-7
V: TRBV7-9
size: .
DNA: TGTGCCAGCAGCTTACAGCCGTGGACTAGCTTCTACGAGCAGTACTTC
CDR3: CASSLQPWTSFYEQYF

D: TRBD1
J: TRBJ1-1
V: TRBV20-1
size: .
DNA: TGCAGTGCGGTAATCACAGGGGTGAACACTGAAGCTTTCTTT
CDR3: CSAVITGVNTEAFF

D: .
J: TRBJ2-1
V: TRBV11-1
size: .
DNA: TGTGCCAGCAGCTATAGCGCTGAGCAGTTCTTC
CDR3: CASSYSAEQFF

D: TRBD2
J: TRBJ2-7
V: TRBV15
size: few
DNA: TGTGCCACCAGCAGGCACGGGCTAGCGGGAGGGCCATCGCCCGAGCAGTACTTC
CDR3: CATSRHGLAGGPSPEQYF

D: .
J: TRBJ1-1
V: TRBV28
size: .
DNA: TGTGCCAGCAGTTTAAGGTTTGGGGTTGAGGCTTTCTTT
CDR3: CASSLRFGVEAFF

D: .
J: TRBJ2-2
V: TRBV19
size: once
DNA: TGTGCCGGACAGAAGAACACCGGGGAGCTGTTTTTT
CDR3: CAGQKNTGELFF

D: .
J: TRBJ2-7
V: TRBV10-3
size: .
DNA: TGTGCCACCGGAGGACTGATCTACGAGCAGTACTTC
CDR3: CATGGLIYEQYF

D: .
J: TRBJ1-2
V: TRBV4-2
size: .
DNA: TGTGCCAGCAGCCAAGAGCGCATGGGGCGGGATGGCTACACCTTC
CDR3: CASSQERMGRDGYTF

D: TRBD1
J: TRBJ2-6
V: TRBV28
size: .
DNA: TGTGCCAGCAGTCCTTCTGACAGGGGACTCATCTCTGGGGCCAACGTCCTGACTTTC
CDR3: CASSPSDRGLISGANVLTF

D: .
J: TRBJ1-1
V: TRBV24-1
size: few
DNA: TGTGCCACCAGTGATTTGTATTCGGCTGAAGCTTTCTTT
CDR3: CATSDLYSAEAFF

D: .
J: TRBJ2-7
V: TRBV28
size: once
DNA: TGTGCCAGCAGAACCAAGGCTTGGGGGGGCCTCTACGAGCAGTACTTC
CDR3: CASRTKAWGGLYEQYF

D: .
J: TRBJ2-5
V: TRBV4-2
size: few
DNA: TGTGCCAGCAGCCAGCAAGGCGAGATGGGGTCGGTGGAGACCCAGTACTTC
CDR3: CASSQQGEMGSVETQYF

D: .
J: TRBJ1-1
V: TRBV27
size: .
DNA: TGTGCCAGCAGGGAAGGGATGACTGAAGCTTTCTTT
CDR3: CASREGMTEAFF

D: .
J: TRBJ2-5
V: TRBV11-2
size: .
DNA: TGTGCCAGCAGCTTAGACAGGCCCGGGGGGACCCAGTACTTC
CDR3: CASSLDRPGGTQYF

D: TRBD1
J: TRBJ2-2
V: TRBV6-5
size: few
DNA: TGTGCCAGCAGTTACGGCAGGGGGCCCAACACCGGGGAGCTGTTTTTT
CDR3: CASSYGRGPNTGELFF

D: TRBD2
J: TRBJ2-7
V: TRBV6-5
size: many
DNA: TGTGCCAGCAGTTACTCCCATCCGGGACTAGCGAACGAGCAGTACTTC
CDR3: CASSYSHPGLANEQYF

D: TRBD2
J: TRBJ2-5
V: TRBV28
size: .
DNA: TGTGCCAGCAGTTTAGGTTTGGTAGCGGGAGAAGAGACCCAGTACTTC
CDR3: CASSLGLVAGEETQYF

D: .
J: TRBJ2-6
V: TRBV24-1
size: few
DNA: TGTGCCACCAGTGATGCAAGCAGCTCTGGGGCCAACGTCCTGACTTTC
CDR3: CATSDASSSGANVLTF

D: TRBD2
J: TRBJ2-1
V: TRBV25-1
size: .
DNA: TGTGCCAGCAGTGAGCGCGAGCGGGGGGGCTACAATGAGCAGTTCTTC
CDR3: CASSERERGGYNEQFF

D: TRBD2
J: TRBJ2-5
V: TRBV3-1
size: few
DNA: TGTGCCAGCAGCCAAACAGCGGGGGGAGAGACCCAGTACTTC
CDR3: CASSQTAGGETQYF

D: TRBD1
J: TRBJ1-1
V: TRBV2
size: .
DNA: TGTGCCAGCAGCCTGGACAGGGGCGCTGAAGCTTTCTTT
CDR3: CASSLDRGAEAFF

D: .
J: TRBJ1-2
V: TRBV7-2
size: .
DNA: TGTGCCAGCAGCTTAGTAGGGGCAGACTATGGCTACACCTTC
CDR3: CASSLVGADYGYTF

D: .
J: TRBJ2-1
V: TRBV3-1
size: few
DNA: TGTGCCAGCAGCCAAGTACGGACTTCCAATGAGCAGTTCTTC
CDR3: CASSQVRTSNEQFF

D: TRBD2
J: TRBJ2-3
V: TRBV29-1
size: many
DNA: TGCAGCGTGCCCTCGGGTTGGGGGGGTAGCACAGATACGCAGTATTTT
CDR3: CSVPSGWGGSTDTQYF

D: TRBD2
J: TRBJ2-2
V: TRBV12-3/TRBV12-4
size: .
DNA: TGTGCCAGCAGGGGAGGGCTTATGACCGGGGAGCTGTTTTTT
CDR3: CASRGGLMTGELFF

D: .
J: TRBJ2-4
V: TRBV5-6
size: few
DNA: TGTGCCAGCAGCTTCGGCCCAGGGATGAGGAACATTCAGTACTTC
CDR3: CASSFGPGMRNIQYF

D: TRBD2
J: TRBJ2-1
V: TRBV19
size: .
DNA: TGTGCCAGTAGTTCGAGGACTAGCGGGGGGGACAATGAGCAGTTCTTC
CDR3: CASSSRTSGGDNEQFF

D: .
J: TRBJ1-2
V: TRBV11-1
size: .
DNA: TGTGCCAGCAGCTTAAATTCAGGACACCGCTATGGCTACACCTTC
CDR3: CASSLNSGHRYGYTF

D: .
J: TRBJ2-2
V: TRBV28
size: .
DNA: TGTGCCAGCAGAGAAAGACTCGATACCGGGGAGCTGTTTTTT
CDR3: CASRERLDTGELFF

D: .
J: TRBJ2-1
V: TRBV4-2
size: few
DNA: TGTGCCAGCAGCCAACCGGGACCTCCTTCCAATGAGCAGTTCTTC
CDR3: CASSQPGPPSNEQFF

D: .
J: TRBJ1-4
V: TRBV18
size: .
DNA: TGTGCCAGCTCACCATGGCAGGGGAAGGAAAAACTGTTTTTT
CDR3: CASSPWQGKEKLFF

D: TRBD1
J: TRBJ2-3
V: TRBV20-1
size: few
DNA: TGCAGTGCTAGGAAGACAGGGGTTCCCACAGATACGCAGTATTTT
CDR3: CSARKTGVPTDTQYF

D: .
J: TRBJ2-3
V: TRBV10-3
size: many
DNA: TGTGCCATCAGAGACCCCGCTCCCGGCACAGATACGCAGTATTTT
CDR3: CAIRDPAPGTDTQYF

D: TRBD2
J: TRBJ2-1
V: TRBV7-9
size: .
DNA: TGTGCCAGCAGCTTAGCGAGCGGGAGAGTCTACAATGAGCAGTTCTTC
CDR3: CASSLASGRVYNEQFF

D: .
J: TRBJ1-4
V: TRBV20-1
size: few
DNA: TGCAGTGCTAGCCAGACAGACCCAACTAATGAAAAACTGTTTTTT
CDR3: CSASQTDPTNEKLFF

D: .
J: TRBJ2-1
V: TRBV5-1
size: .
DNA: TGCACCAGCAGCGCCGGCGGGATGGGGGGTCCGAGCTCCTACAATGAGCAGTTCTTC
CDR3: CTSSAGGMGGPSSYNEQFF

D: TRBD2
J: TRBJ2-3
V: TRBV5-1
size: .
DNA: TGCGCCAGCAGCCCGACGAGGACTAGCGGGAGGAGGGGCACAGATACGCAGTATTTT
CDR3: CASSPTRTSGRRGTDTQYF

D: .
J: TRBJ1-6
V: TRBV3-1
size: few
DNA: TGTGCCAGCAGCCAAGAAGACCGGCAGTACTCACCCCTCCACTTT
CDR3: CASSQEDRQYSPLHF

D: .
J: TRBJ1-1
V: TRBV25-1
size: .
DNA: TGTGCCAGCAGAGAGGACACTGAAGCTTTCTTT
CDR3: CASREDTEAFF

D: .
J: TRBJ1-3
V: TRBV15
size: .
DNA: TGTGCCACCAGCAGAGGGGTTATGGGAAACACCATATATTTT
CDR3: CATSRGVMGNTIYF

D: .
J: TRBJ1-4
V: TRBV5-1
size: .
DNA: TGCGCCAGCAGCTTGAAAGGGACTGAGAATGAAAAACTGTTTTTT
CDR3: CASSLKGTENEKLFF

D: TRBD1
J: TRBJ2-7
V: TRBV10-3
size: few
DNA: TGTGCCATGGCCGGGACAGGGAAAGAGCAGTACTTC
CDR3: CAMAGTGKEQYF

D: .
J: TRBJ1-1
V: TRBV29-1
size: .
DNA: TGCAGCGTTGACGGGGGAAGCACTGAAGCTTTCTTT
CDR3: CSVDGGSTEAFF

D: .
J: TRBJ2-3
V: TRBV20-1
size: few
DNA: TGCAGTGCTAGTTCCCTGGGGGGAGATACGCAGTATTTT
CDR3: CSASSLGGDTQYF

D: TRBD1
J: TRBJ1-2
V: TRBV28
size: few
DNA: TGTGCCAGCAGAACAGGGGGGGTGCGTGGCTACACCTTC
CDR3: CASRTGGVRGYTF

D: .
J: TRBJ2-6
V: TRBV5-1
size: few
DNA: TGCGCCAGCAGCCCCTCGGGGACTGGGGCCAACGTCCTGACTTTC
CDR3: CASSPSGTGANVLTF